This T cell receptor (beta chain) derives from a study of lymphopenia after photon versus proton radiotherapy. Study results and limitations: Under photons, naive T cells and diversity fell while effector/memory populations rose.

The assay was immunoSEQ multiplex PCR, and TCRdb's table has in-frame clones only and misses some. The sample shows 7,500 to 9,500 clones, approximately 86% of them seen only once. The CDR3 has 17 residues. The germline gives CDR1 SGHTA, CDR2 FQGNSA. Trimming took 1 base from V and 5 from J; bases not matched to a gene: 9. Turning to this clone: Its target is not known.

This TCR was recovered from a woman in her 70s with pancreatic cancer. This chain uses TRBV7-2 with TRBJ2-5; 11 nucleotides match TRBD2. The source was peripheral blood, collected from a patient treated with photon-based radiotherapy. The CDR3 sequence is CASSLVSSSGRHETQYF. DNA for the CDR3: TGTGCCAGCAGCTTAGTGTCATCTAGCGGGAGGCATGAGACCCAGTACTTC.